The following is a TCR beta chain sequence with its context. TCRdb's copy holds only in-frame clones and misses some; the assay was immunoSEQ multiplex PCR. The table lists 100,000 to 150,000 clones, 86% of them singletons. As for time point: peripheral blood 6 weeks after treatment start. The record originates from a study of PD-L1 blockade in urothelial cancer. In the study overall: Analysis of blood occurred 3 weeks (second dose) and 6 weeks after treatment start.

The V segment lost 5 bases and the J segment 4 bases; nucleotides outside the gene matches: 7. CDR3 size: 16 residues. Per germline, CDR1 SGHTA and CDR2 FQGNSA. This sequence originates from a man aged 45-60 years with urothelial cancer. The chain employs TRBV7-2 and TRBJ2-5, with TRBD2 identical over 13 bases. The source material was PBMCs, sampled around atezolizumab (anti-PD-L1) treatment. The CDR3 bases are TGTGCCAGCAGCCGCGGACTAGCGGGAGCGCGAGAGACCCAGTACTTC. This translates into CASSRGLAGARETQYF.